This TCR beta chain was found in a study of T cell responses to AZD1222 COVID-19 vaccine. In this sample, this clone turned up once. The antigen remains unidentified. Germline assignment: CDR1 SGHNT and CDR2 YENEEA. Between the trimmed V and J ends, which lost 2 bases and 1 base, there was a span of 5 bases. The CDR3 has 13 amino acids. Only in-frame clones appear in the TCRdb table, and some are missing; sequencing was by immunoSEQ multiplex PCR. The data show over 90,000 clones, with roughly 84% seen just once and approximately 15% held by the top ten. Whole-study results and caveats: Possibly, clonal diversity was underestimated; donors were largely white British and included more females. Recipients of two AZD1222 doses showed rising Spike-specific TCR breadth and depth. Of spike-specific TCRs, nearly half reportedly target regions left unmutated in variants. Regions 160-218 and 743-854 dominated among vaccine-associated CD4 TCRs spanning spike.

Sequenced material: peripheral blood, taken on day 0 of AZD1222 vaccination. The sequence was collected from an adult in good health. V gene TRBV11-3 combines with J gene TRBJ1-1; no reliable D call. The DNA of the CDR3 is TGTGCCAGCAGCTTAATGGCGAACACTGAAGCTTTCTTT. Translated, it gives CASSLMANTEAFF.